This record concerns one T cell receptor (gamma chain) sequence. As yet, its antigen is unknown. The sample originates from a study of Vδ1+ human thymocytes. Study-wide findings and caveats: Despite high sort purity, roughly 21% of thymic T cell receptor delta sequences were Vdelta2. Thymic TRG and TRD repertoires appeared highly polyclonal.

The template was reverse-transcribed extracted RNA. Pooled V-gene forward primers with one constant-region reverse primer generated the CDR3 amplicons by multiplex PCR. TCRdb re-processed the multiplex PCR reads using CATT. The repertoire holds under 13,000 gamma-chain clones, with more than 35% as singletons. Germline-derived CDR1 and CDR2 are VINAFY and YDVSNSKD. J was trimmed by 7 bases and V by 0 bases; bases with no gene match: 9. The CDR3 has 14 residues. The V call is TRGV5, the J call TRGJ1 or TRGJ2. The J gene was missing in TCRdb and was found by matching the end of the DNA to germline. Sequenced input: Vdelta1+ gamma-delta thymocytes from the thymus. The subset: FACS-sorted CD3+ TCRalphabeta- TCRVdelta1+ TCRVdelta2- thymocytes. This clonotype was sampled from a boy under three years old who had congenital heart surgery. The CDR3 loop is CATWDRRLKYKKLF. The CDR3 bases are TGTGCCACCTGGGACAGGCGACTTAAGTATAAGAAACTCTTT.